The 24 T cell receptor beta chains given below trace back to one sample, sequenced in a study of CD8 T cells in Susac syndrome. Reverse transcription of about 0.45 to 1 ug RNA was performed with random hexamers. TCRdb re-analysed the immunoSEQ multiplex PCR reads in MiXCR, keeping a single row per CDR3 protein. The sample carries 330,000 or so distinct CDR3 sequences, roughly 85% recorded once. The sequenced sample was CD8+ T cells from PBMCs. Every receptor here comes from a human donor with multiple sclerosis.

The chain employs TRBV29-1 and TRBJ1-2, with D possibly being TRBD1 (6 bases). The CDR3 contains 15 residues. The germline CDR1 and CDR2 sequences are SQVTM and ANQGSEA. Trimming removed 4 bases from V and 5 bases from J, with 20 bases in between. The CDR3 loop is CSVGGLEGVRYGYTF. CDR3 bases: TGCAGCGTTGGGGGATTGGAGGGGGTCCGATATGGCTACACCTTC.

This rearrangement joins TRBV19 to TRBJ2-1, with TRBD2 matching 10 bases. Germline CDR1 reads LNHDA; CDR2 reads SQIVND (reference sequence). The CDR3 length is 15 residues. J lost 2 bases, V lost 7 bases, and 5 bases had no gene match. The CDR3 region is CASTSGSNAYNEQFF. CDR3 in DNA: TGTGCCAGTACTAGCGGGAGTAACGCCTACAATGAGCAGTTCTTC.

The chain couples TRBV11-2 to TRBJ1-2; 9 bases align to TRBD1. CDR1 is SGHAT and CDR2 is FQNNGV in the germline V gene. The CDR3 has 14 amino acids. The ends lost 5 bases at V and 7 bases at J; junction bases unmatched: 8. CDR3 sequence: CASSRTQGASGYTF. In DNA form, the CDR3 reads TGTGCCAGCAGCCGAACACAGGGGGCGTCTGGCTACACCTTC.

The chain couples TRBV28 to TRBJ1-2; tentative D call: TRBD1 (5 bases). Between the trimmed V and J ends, which lost 2 bases and 8 bases, there was a span of 18 bases. This CDR3 comprises 15 residues. CDR1 is MDHEN and CDR2 is SYDVKM in the germline V gene. CDR3 residues: CASSLNVGLSGGYTF. CDR3 nucleotide sequence: TGTGCCAGCAGTTTAAACGTGGGACTATCAGGAGGCTACACCTTC.

The gene calls are TRBV3-1 and TRBJ1-4; D unclear. V was cut by 4 bases and J by 8 bases, with 20 bases left in between. Germline-derived CDR1 and CDR2 are LGHDT and YNNKEL (reference sequence). This CDR3 has 16 amino acids. The CDR3 reads CASSPETATTWEKLFF. In nucleotides, the CDR3 is TGTGCCAGCAGCCCAGAGACGGCGACCACTTGGGAAAAACTGTTTTTT. The variable domain in full, completed from reference TRBV3-1 and TRBJ1-4, reads DTAVSQTPKYLVTQMGNDKSIKCEQNLGHDTMYWYKQDSKKFLKIMFSYNNKELIINETVPNRFSPKSPDKAHLNLHINSLELGDSAVYFCASSPETATTWEKLFFGSGTQLSVL.

The chain recombines TRBV10-3 with TRBJ2-1, with 7 nucleotides matching TRBD2. V was pared by 3 bases and J by 0 bases, with 2 bases of the junction left unmatched. The germline CDR1 and CDR2 sequences are ENHRY and SYGVKD. CDR3 length equals 15 residues. CDR3 amino acids: CAISEAGSSYNEQFF. CDR3 in DNA: TGTGCCATCAGTGAAGCGGGGAGCTCCTACAATGAGCAGTTCTTC.

The chain is built from TRBV6-2 or TRBV6-3 and TRBJ2-1; 9 bases match TRBD2. V shed 6 bases and J 3 bases; nucleotides not matched to a gene: 6. Per the germline V gene, CDR1 is MNHEY and CDR2 is SVGEGT. The CDR3 covers 15 residues. The CDR3 is CASSPSGEGYNEQFF. For the CDR3, the DNA is TGTGCCAGCAGCCCTAGCGGGGAGGGCTACAATGAGCAGTTCTTC.

The chain carries TRBV4-3 and TRBJ2-4; no firm D call. The CDR3 runs 15 residues. V lost 3 bases and J lost 6, with 15 bases in between. The germline gives CDR1 LGHNA, CDR2 YSLEER. Written as DNA, the CDR3 is TGCGCCAGCAGCCAGATTTCCGGACGAGGAAACATTCAGTACTTC. It specifies CASSQISGRGNIQYF.

This chain links TRBV18 with TRBJ2-7; D ambiguous. V lost 2 bases and J lost 3, with 14 bases in between. The CDR3 totals 15 residues. Germline V gene lookup returns CDR1 KGHSH and CDR2 LQKENI. The CDR3 protein is CASSPGAPTHYEQYF. As DNA, the CDR3 is TGTGCCAGCTCACCAGGAGCGCCTACTCACTACGAGCAGTACTTC.

The chain links TRBV6-5 to TRBJ2-7; D is uncertain. The CDR3 totals 13 residues. Germline CDR1 is MNHEY and CDR2 is SVGAGI. The V end lost 2 bases, the J end lost 0 bases, and 5 bases lay between the germline ends. Here the CDR3 reads CASSYARSYEQYF. In DNA form, the CDR3 reads TGTGCCAGCAGTTACGCTCGCTCCTACGAGCAGTACTTC.

The chain employs TRBV4-1 and TRBJ1-6, with 9 nucleotides matching TRBD1. This CDR3 contains 15 residues. The germline CDR1 and CDR2 sequences are MGHRA and YSYEKL. The junction had 10 bases not matched to a gene; V was cut back by 7 bases and J by 9 bases. CDR3: CASTLGDRAISPLHF. The CDR3 region has the DNA TGCGCCAGCACCCTCGGGGACAGGGCGATTTCACCCCTCCACTTT.

The chain couples TRBV9 to TRBJ2-1, with TRBD2 matching over 13 bases. The CDR3 consists of 16 residues. Germline-derived CDR1 and CDR2 are SGDLS and YYNGEE. Trimming at V came to 4 bases and at J to 3 bases, leaving 4 bases not matched to a gene. The DNA for the CDR3 is TGTGCCAGCAGCCCTACTAGCGGGAGGGTCTACAATGAGCAGTTCTTC. This encodes CASSPTSGRVYNEQFF.

The chain recombines TRBV6-1 with TRBJ2-5; D may be TRBD1 or TRBD2 (5 bases each). The CDR3 spans 12 residues. From germline, CDR1 is MNHNS and CDR2 SASEGT. In DNA, the CDR3 is TGTACATCACGTGGGGGTCAAGAGACCCAGTACTTC. This codes for CTSRGGQETQYF.

The CDR3 loop is CASSLMGVINTGELFF. In DNA form, the CDR3 reads TGTGCCAGCAGCTTGATGGGGGTGATAAACACCGGGGAGCTGTTTTTT. The rearrangement joins TRBV5-4 to TRBJ2-2, with D perhaps being TRBD1 or TRBD2 (5 bases each). Trimming removed 1 base at V and 2 bases at J, with 12 bases between. Germline loops: CDR1 SGHNT, CDR2 YYREEE (reference sequence). CDR3 length: 16 residues.

This clonotype showed up just a few times. The rearrangement joins TRBV6-2 or TRBV6-3 to TRBJ1-1; D is possibly TRBD1 (6 bases). From germline, CDR1 is MNHEY and CDR2 SVGEGT. This CDR3 has 10 amino acids. Trimming removed 10 bases at V and 3 bases at J, with 6 bases between. The DNA of the CDR3 is TGTGCCAAGGGGGACACTGAAGCTTTCTTT. Translation gives CAKGDTEAFF.

CDR3 region: CASSPPERGDTQYF. CDR3 nucleotide sequence: TGTGCCAGCAGTCCCCCGGAGCGCGGAGATACGCAGTATTTT. The chain combines TRBV6-2 or TRBV6-3 with TRBJ2-3; no definite D call. This CDR3 is built from 14 residues. V gave up 5 bases and J gave up 5 bases, with 14 bases separating them. CDR1 is MNHEY and CDR2 is SVGEGT in the germline V gene.

V is TRBV6-2 or TRBV6-3 and J is TRBJ2-7, with TRBD2 matching over 11 bases. V lost 5 bases and J lost 0; bases outside the gene matches: 3. The germline V gene encodes CDR1 MNHEY and CDR2 SVGEGT. CDR3 size: 15 residues. In DNA form, the CDR3 reads TGTGCCAGCAGTCAAACTAGCGGGGGCTCCTACGAGCAGTACTTC. It codes for CASSQTSGGSYEQYF.

The J gene is TRBJ2-1, the V gene TRBV30; 10 bases fit TRBD2. Trimming removed 1 base from V and 10 bases from J; junction bases left unmatched: 4. The CDR3 has 13 residues. Germline V lookup: CDR1 GTSNPN, CDR2 SVGIG (reference sequence). The CDR3 DNA sequence: TGTGCCTGGAGTGGGCTAGCGGGAGTCGAGCAGTTCTTC. Its protein product is CAWSGLAGVEQFF. Using reference TRBV30 and TRBJ2-1 for the parts outside the CDR3, the full variable domain is SQTIHQWPATLVQPVGSPLSLECTVEGTSNPNLYWYRQAAGRGLQLLFYSVGIGQISSEVPQNLSASRPQDRQFILSSKKLLLSDSGFYLCAWSGLAGVEQFFGPGTRLTVL.

The chain is built from TRBV11-2 and TRBJ2-1; a possible D gene is TRBD2 (6 bases). V was pared by 1 base and J by 6 bases, with 13 bases between. This CDR3 contains 15 residues. CDR1 and CDR2 (germline): SGHAT, FQNNGV. The CDR3 bases are TGTGCCAGCAGCTTAGTACCGGCGGGGTTCAATGAGCAGTTCTTC. Its protein is CASSLVPAGFNEQFF.

This rearrangement joins TRBV9 to TRBJ2-7; D remains ambiguous. CDR1 is SGDLS and CDR2 is YYNGEE in the germline V gene. V was pared by 0 bases and J by 2 bases, with 9 bases between. This CDR3 is built from 14 residues. CDR3 nucleotides: TGTGCCAGCAGCGTAGATGTCGGGCCCTACGAGCAGTACTTC. This gives the protein CASSVDVGPYEQYF.

V is TRBV2 and J is TRBJ1-2, with D unresolved. Between the trimmed V and J ends, which lost 3 bases and 6 bases, there was a span of 2 bases. This CDR3 spans 10 amino acids. Germline lookup yields CDR1 SNHLY and CDR2 FYNNEI. DNA for the CDR3: TGTGCCAGCAGTGAGAATGGCTACACCTTC. It is translated as CASSENGYTF.

This rearrangement joins TRBV5-6 to TRBJ2-1, with unresolved D. This CDR3 region has 15 residues. The V end lost 0 bases, the J end lost 9 bases, and 16 bases lay between the germline ends. Germline lookup yields CDR1 SGHDT and CDR2 YYEEEE. CDR3 DNA sequence: TGTGCCAGCAGCTTGGCCGGGTCCTCTTACGGTGAGCAGTTCTTC. The encoded protein is CASSLAGSSYGEQFF.

The chain carries TRBV19 and TRBJ2-7, with TRBD1 matching over 8 bases. This CDR3 spans 15 amino acids. V shed 3 bases and J 5 bases; nucleotides not matched to a gene: 9. Germline V lookup: CDR1 LNHDA, CDR2 SQIVND (reference sequence). CDR3 DNA: TGTGCCAGTAGTATTTGGGCAGGGGGCGAGAACGAGCAGTACTTC. Its translation: CASSIWAGGENEQYF.

The V call is TRBV2, the J call TRBJ1-5, with no clear D. The V end lost 6 bases, the J end lost 7 bases, and 16 bases lay between the germline ends. The CDR3 sequence is 14 residues long. Germline values: CDR1 SNHLY, CDR2 FYNNEI. The CDR3 protein is CASSAAESWQPQHF. DNA of the CDR3: TGTGCCAGCAGCGCCGCGGAGAGTTGGCAGCCCCAGCATTTT.